The T cell receptor (beta chain) described here comes from a study of blood T cell repertoires in COVID-19. V shed 2 bases and J 1 base; nucleotides not matched to a gene: 10. The CDR3 is 17 residues long. Germline-derived CDR1 and CDR2 are SGHRS and YFSETQ. Method: immunoSEQ multiplex PCR; TCRdb's copy keeps in-frame clones and lacks some. Of roughly 330,000 clones in the sample, roughly 87% were seen once. The chain joins TRBV5-1 to TRBJ2-3, with 7 bases matching TRBD2. Sequencing was done on a sample of PBMCs or T cells enriched from blood (not recorded which). The sequence derives from a woman aged 25 to 39 who had recovered from COVID-19. The CDR3 region is CASSFRLANHRTDTQYF. The CDR3 DNA is TGCGCCAGCAGCTTTCGACTAGCCAACCACCGCACAGATACGCAGTATTTT.